This TCR beta chain was sequenced for a study of identical twins. The study, taken as a whole, reports: Abundant beta clonotypes from cord blood had fewer insertions, unlike memory repertoires, which showed none.

TCRdb redid the calling of the 5' RACE reads with MiXCR, one entry per CDR3 protein. The sample consists of roughly 720,000 distinct CDR3 sequences, around a sixth of them appearing once. Unmatched junction bases numbered 8, after V lost 7 bases and J lost 0 bases. CDR1 and CDR2 from the germline V gene are SQVTM and ANQGSEA. This CDR3 spans 14 amino acids. Turning to this clonotype: Its target is not known.

This sample was also put to use in a study of T cells expressing NK-cell markers. That source adds: There were seven HCMV-seropositive donors and one seronegative donor among the eight sequenced. Each of over 5 donors carried dominant NKG2C+ clonotypes accounting for about 1.0-7.0% of CD8+ T cells. HCMV specificity of the expanded NKG2C+ T cell clones was not established.

Source material: PBMCs. The clonotype originates from a young woman in good health. V is TRBV29-1 and J is TRBJ1-1, with TRBD1 matching over 7 bases. CDR3 protein: CSATSGTVNTEAFF. The DNA for the CDR3 is TGCAGCGCTACGTCCGGGACAGTGAACACTGAAGCTTTCTTT.